Reported below is one T cell receptor (beta chain). The time point is: peripheral blood 6 weeks after treatment start. The data were obtained in a study of PD-L1 blockade in urothelial cancer. This table comes from immunoSEQ multiplex PCR, and its TCRdb copy is limited to in-frame clones, with some not included. This table holds about 35,000 clones, approximately 80% found once. There are 16 residues in the CDR3. The V end was cut by 6 bases, the J end by 2 bases, with 19 bases between. CDR1 MDHEN and CDR2 SYDVKM come from the germline V gene. Sequences were derived from PBMCs, sampled around atezolizumab (anti-PD-L1) treatment. The V call is TRBV28, the J call TRBJ2-5, with a weak D call TRBD2 (6 bases). The clonotype was recovered from a man aged 40-49 years with urothelial cancer. CDR3 residues: CASRDASGLKQETQYF. The DNA of the CDR3 is TGTGCCAGCAGGGATGCAAGCGGGCTTAAACAAGAGACCCAGTACTTC.